Shown below are 12 T cell receptor beta chains from a single sample sequenced in a study of identical twins. TCRdb ran MiXCR on the 5' RACE reads and lists one entry per CDR3 protein. The sample yields some 790,000 distinct CDR3 sequences, roughly 18% seen once. The same data also contributed to another study, on T cells expressing NK-cell markers.

The specimen sequenced was PBMCs. The origin of the receptors is a woman aged 18-29 years in good health.

A few counts support this clonotype. This chain uses TRBV20-1 with TRBJ2-7; 12 bases map to TRBD2. Germline V CDR1 and CDR2: DFQATT, SNEGSKA (reference sequence). V gave up 2 bases and J gave up 4 bases; unmatched junction bases: 6. The CDR3 is 15 residues long. CDR3 amino acids: CSARRLAGAVYEQYF. The DNA of the CDR3 is TGCAGTGCTAGAAGACTAGCGGGGGCAGTTTACGAGCAGTACTTC.

The chain links TRBV19 to TRBJ1-1; tentatively, D is TRBD1 (6 bases). Trimming removed 6 bases at V and 5 bases at J, with 16 bases between. CDR1 is LNHDA and CDR2 is SQIVND in the germline V gene (reference sequence). The CDR3 is made up of 14 amino acids. CDR3 amino acids: CASSGDTRGTEAFF. The CDR3 DNA is TGTGCCAGTAGCGGGGACACCCGAGGGACTGAAGCTTTCTTT.

The CDR3 DNA reads TGCGCCAGCAGCCAAGGTGTCCCCGGGCTTCTTAATGAAAAACTGTTTTTT. It specifies CASSQGVPGLLNEKLFF. V and J are TRBV4-3 and TRBJ1-4, with no clear D. The CDR3 covers 17 residues. V lost 1 base, J lost 4 bases, and 16 bases lay in between. CDR1 is LGHNA and CDR2 is YSLEER in the germline V gene.

This sequence joins TRBV12-3 or TRBV12-4 and TRBJ2-2, with 14 bases identical to TRBD2. The CDR3 spans 15 residues. J was trimmed by 6 bases and V by 6 bases; bases with no gene match: 3. CDR3 DNA sequence: TGTGCCAGCAGCGGACTAGCGGGAGGATCCGGGGAGCTGTTTTTT. Its translation: CASSGLAGGSGELFF.

The chain is built from TRBV15 and TRBJ2-1; possible D gene TRBD1, 6 bases. The CDR3 loop spans 15 amino acids. The germline gives CDR1 LNHNV, CDR2 YYDKDF (reference sequence). The V end lost 0 bases, the J end lost 8 bases, and 14 bases lay between the germline ends. CDR3 protein: CATSRESQGIDEQFF. The CDR3 DNA follows: TGTGCCACCAGCAGAGAGTCCCAGGGGATAGATGAGCAGTTCTTC. The complete variable domain, with remaining parts taken from reference TRBV15 and TRBJ2-1, reads DAMVIQNPRYQVTQFGKPVTLSCSQTLNHNVMYWYQQKSSQAPKLLFHYYDKDFNNEADTPDNFQSRRPNTSFCFLDIRSPGLGDTAMYLCATSRESQGIDEQFFGPGTRLTVL.

The chain has TRBV2 and TRBJ2-5; D is perhaps TRBD1 (6 bases). Germline V gene data show CDR1 as SNHLY and CDR2 as FYNNEI. Trimming cost V 10 bases and J 4 bases, with 13 bases left between them. This CDR3 contains 12 residues. The CDR3 sequence is CANGQPRETQYF. The DNA for the CDR3 is TGTGCCAACGGACAGCCACGAGAGACCCAGTACTTC.

This clonotype was found a few times. The chain has TRBV20-1 and TRBJ2-3, with TRBD2 as a possible D gene (5 bases). Germline CDR1 and CDR2: DFQATT and SNEGSKA (reference sequence). V lost 0 bases and J lost 0, with 10 bases in between. The CDR3 has 15 residues. The CDR3 DNA reads as TGCAGTGCTAGAGATCGGAGCGGCAGCACAGATACGCAGTATTTT. Amino acid sequence: CSARDRSGSTDTQYF.

This rearrangement joins TRBV12-3 or TRBV12-4 to TRBJ2-5, with D tentatively TRBD2 (5 bases). CDR3 size: 13 residues. Trimming removed 8 bases from V and 1 base from J, with 11 bases in between. The CDR3 sequence is CASGSRGQETQYF. For the CDR3, the DNA is TGTGCCAGCGGGAGCCGGGGCCAAGAGACCCAGTACTTC.

The rearrangement joins TRBV29-1 to TRBJ2-3, with D unclear. The CDR3 contains 14 residues. The ends were cut back, 7 bases at V and 2 bases at J, with 16 bases in the middle. Germline CDR1 reads SQVTM; CDR2 reads ANQGSEA. CDR3 residues: CSALGAGSTDTQYF. CDR3 coding DNA: TGCAGCGCGTTGGGTGCCGGCTCCACAGATACGCAGTATTTT.

This chain joins TRBV6-5 and TRBJ2-2; 7 nucleotides match TRBD2. V dropped 0 bases and J dropped 3; count of bases not matched to a gene: 7. This CDR3 is built from 17 residues. Germline V gene lookup returns CDR1 MNHEY and CDR2 SVGAGI. CDR3 residues: CASSYSIGGSDTGELFF. CDR3 in DNA: TGTGCCAGCAGTTACTCGATCGGCGGGAGCGACACCGGGGAGCTGTTTTTT.

V usage is TRBV7-9 and J usage is TRBJ1-1, with 7 bases identical to TRBD1. Per germline, CDR1 SEHNR and CDR2 FQNEAQ (reference sequence). The CDR3 has 16 amino acids. Unmatched junction bases numbered 12, after V lost 5 bases and J lost 3 bases. The CDR3, as DNA: TGTGCCAGCAGCCTCCCTTTGGGCAGGGGGGACACTGAAGCTTTCTTT. Translation gives CASSLPLGRGDTEAFF.

V gene TRBV20-1 combines with J gene TRBJ2-1, with D possibly being TRBD2 (7 bases). The CDR3 runs to 16 residues. CDR1 DFQATT and CDR2 SNEGSKA come from the germline V gene (reference sequence). Trimming cost V 4 bases and J 0 bases, with 16 bases left between them. The CDR3 coding sequence is TGCAGTGCTAAAGGGGAGAGGGGGGGCTCCTACAATGAGCAGTTCTTC. Translating it yields CSAKGERGGSYNEQFF.